These T cell receptor beta chains were read from a single sample in a study of blood T cells in healthy people across ages. MiXCR, run by TCRdb on the 5' RACE reads, gives a single entry per CDR3 protein. The sample has some 1.1 million distinct CDR3 sequences; around two fifths are singletons. The sequencing sample was made of blood. These receptors originate from a man between 18 and 29 years old in good health. Each CDR3 is given with its conserved first and last residue. The D gene is left open where the match is weak. A clone size is listed for some rows: how often the clone was seen (once, few, many), or a class if it is expanded.

>-|TRBV21-1|TRBJ2-3|-
CASSKALLGGDTQYF
TGTGCCAGCAGCAAAGCGCTGTTGGGGGGAGATACGCAGTATTTT
>-|TRBV4-2|TRBJ1-5|-
CASSSRGQSQHF
TGTGCCAGCAGCTCAAGGGGTCAGTCCCAGCATTTT
>few|TRBV25-1|TRBJ2-3|-
CASSRDSTGLTDTQYF
TGTGCCAGCAGCAGGGATTCGACAGGCTTGACAGATACGCAGTATTTT
>many|TRBV6-4|TRBJ2-3|-
CASSATSTDTQYF
TGTGCCAGCAGTGCCACTAGCACAGATACGCAGTATTTT
>few|TRBV6-6|TRBJ1-4|-
CASRGTGSTNEKLFF
TGTGCCAGCAGGGGTACAGGGTCAACTAATGAAAAACTGTTTTTT
>many|TRBV7-7|TRBJ2-1|TRBD1
CASSLGRDSYNEQFF
TGTGCTAGCAGCTTGGGAAGGGACAGCTACAATGAGCAGTTCTTC
>-|TRBV29-1|TRBJ2-1|-
CSVGTGSYNEQFF
TGCAGCGTGGGGACGGGCTCCTACAATGAGCAGTTCTTC
>-|TRBV11-2|TRBJ1-1|-
CASSFPRGGLGTEAFF
TGTGCCAGCAGCTTCCCCCGCGGGGGGCTAGGCACTGAAGCTTTCTTT
>-|TRBV7-9|TRBJ2-7|-
CASSLVRDHIKSSYEQYF
TGTGCCAGCAGCTTAGTTCGGGACCATATTAAGAGCTCCTACGAGCAGTACTTC
>few|TRBV12-3/TRBV12-4|TRBJ2-1|TRBD1
CASSDPGQGNNEQFF
TGTGCCAGCAGTGATCCGGGACAGGGAAACAATGAGCAGTTCTTC
>-|TRBV6-6|TRBJ2-2|-
CASTGGTGELFF
TGTGCCAGCACAGGTGGGACCGGGGAGCTGTTTTTT
>-|TRBV20-1|TRBJ2-3|TRBD2
CSARPGGSTHTQYF
TGCAGTGCTAGACCCGGGGGGTCGACCCATACGCAGTATTTT
>-|TRBV21-1|TRBJ1-5|-
CASVRTGRNSNQPQHF
TGTGCCAGCGTACGGACAGGGAGGAATAGCAATCAGCCCCAGCATTTT
>-|TRBV12-5|TRBJ2-1|-
CASGGVLGEQFF
TGTGCTAGTGGAGGGGTTTTGGGTGAGCAGTTCTTC
>-|TRBV4-3|TRBJ1-1|-
CASALRQNTEAFF
TGCGCCAGCGCCCTCAGGCAGAACACTGAAGCTTTCTTT
>few|TRBV6-2/TRBV6-3|TRBJ1-6|-
CASSSQGRSSYNSPLHF
TGTGCCAGCAGTTCACAGGGAAGGAGCTCCTATAATTCACCCCTCCACTTT
>-|TRBV7-9|TRBJ2-1|-
CASSAEPQANEQFF
TGTGCCAGCAGCGCCGAACCCCAGGCCAATGAGCAGTTCTTC
>few|TRBV4-1|TRBJ1-5|TRBD1
CASSQGTGGIRNQPQHF
TGCGCCAGCAGCCAGGGGACAGGGGGCATACGTAATCAGCCCCAGCATTTT
>-|TRBV12-3/TRBV12-4|TRBJ1-2|-
CASSSPPFAGSGGYTF
TGTGCCAGCAGTTCCCCCCCCTTTGCAGGGTCGGGTGGCTACACCTTC
>few|TRBV4-1|TRBJ2-1|-
CASSQDVALSNNEQFF
TGCGCCAGCAGCCAAGATGTGGCCCTTTCGAACAATGAGCAGTTCTTC
>-|TRBV29-1|TRBJ2-3|TRBD1
CSVGSTSGDRGTDTQYF
TGCAGCGTTGGTTCGACTTCTGGGGACAGGGGCACAGATACGCAGTATTTT
>-|TRBV18|TRBJ1-4|TRBD1
CASSPGTGEKLFF
TGTGCCAGCTCACCCGGGACAGGAGAAAAACTGTTTTTT
>-|TRBV25-1|TRBJ2-3|TRBD1
CASSVTGPDPNTDTQYF
TGTGCCAGCAGTGTGACAGGGCCCGACCCAAACACAGATACGCAGTATTTT
>-|TRBV5-1|TRBJ2-5|TRBD2
CASTPGLQRETQYF
TGCGCCAGCACTCCGGGACTACAGCGAGAGACCCAGTACTTC
>few|TRBV9|TRBJ1-2|-
CASSVGGEPRDGYTF
TGTGCCAGCAGCGTAGGAGGAGAACCAAGAGATGGCTACACCTTC
>-|TRBV20-1|TRBJ2-4|-
CSASSGTFLIQYF
TGCAGTGCCAGTTCGGGCACATTTCTGATTCAGTACTTC
>-|TRBV5-4|TRBJ1-4|-
CASSPTPGEKLFF
TGTGCCAGCAGCCCCACTCCGGGTGAAAAACTGTTTTTT
>-|TRBV7-2|TRBJ1-2|-
CASSLEMGDIYGYTF
TGTGCCAGCAGCTTAGAGATGGGCGATATCTATGGCTACACCTTC
>-|TRBV29-1|TRBJ2-1|-
CSGRGGIGNEQFF
TGCAGCGGCCGGGGTGGTATTGGCAATGAGCAGTTCTTC
>few|TRBV20-1|TRBJ2-7|-
CSARVSLGYEQYF
TGCAGTGCTAGAGTCTCCTTGGGGTACGAGCAGTACTTC
>-|TRBV3-1|TRBJ2-3|-
CASSQDVGLSTTDTQYF
TGTGCCAGCAGCCAAGACGTGGGTCTATCCACCACAGATACGCAGTATTTT
>few|TRBV6-5|TRBJ1-2|-
CASSYSSRGNYGYTF
TGTGCCAGCAGTTACTCCTCGAGGGGTAACTATGGCTACACCTTC
>many|TRBV7-9|TRBJ2-7|-
CASSSGTPYEQYF
TGTGCCAGCAGCTCCGGGACACCGTACGAGCAGTACTTC
>-|TRBV7-2|TRBJ1-4|-
CASSPRTRHEKLFF
TGTGCCAGCAGCCCGAGGACCCGACATGAAAAACTGTTTTTT
>few|TRBV20-1|TRBJ1-2|-
CSASGGDSNYGYTF
TGCAGTGCTAGTGGCGGGGACTCTAACTATGGCTACACCTTC
>few|TRBV29-1|TRBJ1-4|-
CSVIDPPNEKLFF
TGCAGCGTTATAGACCCCCCTAATGAAAAACTGTTTTTT
>few|TRBV3-1|TRBJ2-6|TRBD1
CASSLSSGQGSGANVLTF
TGTGCCAGCAGCCTTTCATCGGGACAGGGTTCTGGGGCCAACGTCCTGACTTTC
>many|TRBV7-3|TRBJ2-1|TRBD2
CASSPSGGPYNEQFF
TGTGCCAGCAGTCCTAGCGGGGGGCCCTACAATGAGCAGTTCTTC
>-|TRBV7-8|TRBJ2-5|TRBD1
CASSSIQGAYYNEQYF
TGTGCCAGCAGCTCAATACAGGGGGCGTACTACAATGAGCAGTACTTC
>-|TRBV4-1|TRBJ2-1|-
CASSQGPGPSYNEQFF
TGCGCCAGCAGCCAAGGGCCAGGGCCGAGCTACAATGAGCAGTTCTTC
>-|TRBV7-2|TRBJ2-7|TRBD2
CASNSGVSYNEQYF
TGTGCCAGCAATAGCGGGGTTTCCTACAATGAGCAGTACTTC
>few|TRBV9|TRBJ2-1|TRBD1
CAGSSSVRDRASNEQFF
TGTGCCGGCAGCTCTAGTGTCAGGGACAGGGCTAGTAATGAGCAGTTCTTC
>-|TRBV12-3/TRBV12-4|TRBJ2-4|-
CASRSERAKNIQYF
TGTGCCAGCAGGTCTGAACGGGCCAAAAACATTCAGTACTTC
>-|TRBV29-1|TRBJ2-6|-
CSVRGAGANVLTF
TGCAGCGTTCGGGGCGCTGGGGCCAACGTCCTGACTTTC
>few|TRBV12-3/TRBV12-4|TRBJ2-1|TRBD1
CASKGTGNEQFF
TGTGCCAGCAAAGGGACAGGCAATGAGCAGTTCTTC
>few|TRBV9|TRBJ2-1|TRBD1
CASSVEGQGIDEQFF
TGTGCCAGCAGCGTAGAGGGACAGGGGATCGATGAGCAGTTCTTC
>-|TRBV7-9|TRBJ2-5|-
CASSWDSDIPYF
TGTGCCAGCAGCTGGGACTCGGACATTCCGTACTTC
>few|TRBV27|TRBJ1-4|-
CASSLFGPGREKLFF
TGTGCCAGCAGTTTATTCGGACCGGGTCGAGAAAAACTGTTTTTT
>-|TRBV29-1|TRBJ2-2|-
CSTEGDTGELFF
TGCAGCACCGAGGGGGACACCGGGGAGCTGTTTTTT
>-|TRBV2|TRBJ2-5|TRBD1
CASSRTGPKETRYF
TGTGCCAGCAGCCGGACAGGCCCTAAAGAGACCCGGTACTTC
>-|TRBV9|TRBJ1-1|-
CASRGPGVWTEAFF
TGTGCCAGCAGAGGCCCAGGGGTGTGGACTGAAGCTTTCTTT
>-|TRBV6-2/TRBV6-3|TRBJ1-2|-
CASSSGQNNYGYTF
TGTGCCAGCAGTTCCGGACAGAATAACTATGGCTACACCTTC
>-|TRBV6-5|TRBJ2-3|-
CASSSHREATDTQYF
TGTGCCAGCAGTTCCCACAGGGAGGCGACAGATACGCAGTATTTT
>few|TRBV7-9|TRBJ1-1|-
CASSVNLRRARDTEAFF
TGTGCCAGCAGCGTCAACCTAAGGAGGGCCCGGGACACTGAAGCTTTCTTT
>-|TRBV12-3/TRBV12-4|TRBJ1-4|TRBD1
CASSGQGAVGEKLFF
TGTGCCAGCAGTGGACAGGGGGCGGTGGGTGAAAAACTGTTTTTT
>-|TRBV20-1|TRBJ1-1|-
CSASRGEAFF
TGCAGTGCTAGTAGGGGAGAAGCTTTCTTT
>many|TRBV12-5|TRBJ2-3|TRBD2
CASGAGSTDTQYF
TGTGCCAGCGGGGCAGGAAGCACAGATACGCAGTATTTT
>few|TRBV4-3|TRBJ2-1|-
CASSQGGFDNVQFF
TGCGCCAGCAGCCAAGGCGGGTTCGACAATGTGCAGTTCTTC